This passage covers 14 T cell receptor beta chains from one sample sequenced in a study of blood T cell repertoires in COVID-19. Produced via immunoSEQ multiplex PCR; TCRdb's table is partial and in-frame only. The sample lists approximately 190,000 clones, around 87% occurring once. Sequencing was carried out using PBMCs or T cells enriched from blood (not recorded which). The receptors derive from a woman in her thirties or forties in a cohort exposed to, infected with or recovered from COVID-19 (not recorded which).

The CDR3 reads CASSLGVADEETQYF. The CDR3 DNA reads as TGTGCCAGCAGCTTAGGGGTAGCGGATGAAGAGACCCAGTACTTC. The gene calls are TRBV7-7 and TRBJ2-5, with D possibly matching TRBD2 (6 bases). CDR1 is SSHAT and CDR2 is FNYEAQ in the germline V gene (reference sequence). V lost 1 base and J 3 bases, leaving 12 bases between the germline ends. The CDR3 spans 15 residues.

The chain combines TRBV4-2 with TRBJ2-5; no firm D call. The CDR3 runs 15 residues. V lost 4 bases to trimming and J lost 3 bases, with 15 bases between them. Germline V gene sequence: CDR1 LGHNA, CDR2 YNFKEQ. CDR3 in amino acids: CASSPASSVEETQYF. In DNA form, the CDR3 reads TGTGCCAGCAGCCCTGCTTCAAGTGTAGAAGAGACCCAGTACTTC.

The rearrangement uses TRBV27 and TRBJ2-3; 8 bases map to TRBD2. V lost 8 bases to trimming and J lost 0 bases; unmatched junction nucleotides: 16. CDR3 length equals 18 residues. Germline V gives CDR1 MNHEY, CDR2 SMNVEV (reference sequence). The CDR3 coding sequence is TGTGCCAGCCAGGGGCTTGGCGGGAGGTTCTCTAGCACAGATACGCAGTATTTT. Protein sequence: CASQGLGGRFSSTDTQYF.

The chain combines TRBV2 with TRBJ2-2; the D is unclear. V was trimmed by 2 bases and J by 3 bases, leaving 10 bases between them. Germline values: CDR1 SNHLY, CDR2 FYNNEI. The CDR3 extends over 15 amino acids. This CDR3 is CASSEPAADTGELFF. The CDR3 DNA reads as TGTGCCAGCAGTGAACCAGCCGCGGACACCGGGGAGCTGTTTTTT.

This clone turned up a few times. The chain is built from TRBV5-6 and TRBJ1-2; D gene unclear. There are 13 residues in the CDR3. The ends were cut back, 1 base at V and 6 bases at J, with 10 bases in the middle. CDR1 and CDR2 from the germline V gene are SGHDT and YYEEEE. CDR3 protein: CASSLRANDGYTF. CDR3 coding DNA: TGTGCCAGCAGCTTGCGAGCGAATGATGGCTACACCTTC.

V usage is TRBV5-8 and J usage is TRBJ1-1, with D unclear. CDR3 length equals 14 residues. The germline V gene encodes CDR1 SGHTS and CDR2 YDEGEE. The V gene lost 1 base and the J gene lost 3 bases, with 10 bases spanning the gap. The CDR3 protein is CASSLRGSYTEAFF. In DNA form, the CDR3 reads TGTGCCAGCAGCTTGCGAGGTAGCTACACTGAAGCTTTCTTT.

This sequence joins TRBV10-3 and TRBJ1-1; a weak D match, TRBD1 (6 bases). This CDR3 region has 13 residues. Germline values: CDR1 ENHRY, CDR2 SYGVKD. V dropped 10 bases and J dropped 2 bases, with 14 bases sitting between them. For the CDR3, the DNA is TGTGCCACCGGACAGTCGGATAACACTGAAGCTTTCTTT. Protein product: CATGQSDNTEAFF.

The chain joins TRBV10-3 to TRBJ1-2; D call uncertain. The CDR3 consists of 12 residues. Germline loops: CDR1 ENHRY, CDR2 SYGVKD. The V end was cut by 7 bases, the J end by 2 bases, with 8 bases between. CDR3 nucleotide sequence: TGTGCCATCACGTCGGGAAACTATGGCTACACCTTC. This encodes CAITSGNYGYTF.

V gene TRBV4-3 combines with J gene TRBJ2-7; TRBD2 agrees at 12 bases. CDR1 and CDR2 (germline): LGHNA, YSLEER. CDR3 length: 15 residues. The V gene end was trimmed by 4 bases and the J gene end by 3 bases; junction bases not matched to a gene: 4. DNA for the CDR3: TGCGCCAGCAGCCCTAGCGGGAGGGCAGTCTACGAGCAGTACTTC. It translates to CASSPSGRAVYEQYF.

The chain joins TRBV7-9 to TRBJ1-2, with TRBD1 matching 7 bases. Trimming at V came to 3 bases and at J to 7 bases, leaving 8 bases not matched to a gene. The CDR3 is 14 residues long. Germline CDR1 and CDR2: SEHNR and FQNEAQ (reference sequence). CDR3 coding DNA: TGTGCCAGCAGCTTCTTCCCAGGGGGAAGTGGCTACACCTTC. Translated, it gives CASSFFPGGSGYTF.

The chain links TRBV6-6 to TRBJ1-6; weak D call: TRBD1 (6 bases). This CDR3 has 16 residues. The V end was cut by 0 bases, the J end by 2 bases, with 8 bases between. Germline V gives CDR1 MNHNY, CDR2 SVGAGI (reference sequence). CDR3: CASSYSRDTYNSPLHF. CDR3 sequence (DNA): TGTGCCAGCAGTTACTCGAGGGACACCTATAATTCACCCCTCCACTTT.

The chain couples TRBV19 to TRBJ1-5; D might be TRBD1 (6 bases). The CDR3 contains 15 residues. The germline gives CDR1 LNHDA, CDR2 SQIVND (reference sequence). V lost 0 bases and J lost 11, with 17 bases in between. The CDR3 region has the DNA TGTGCCAGTAGTATAGAGGCAGGATTGCAGGGGACCCAGCATTTT. It specifies CASSIEAGLQGTQHF.

This clone was seen more than once but under ten times. J is TRBJ2-1 and V is TRBV4-1; the D gene is possibly TRBD1 (5 bases). Germline lookup yields CDR1 MGHRA and CDR2 YSYEKL. Trimming pared 3 bases from V and 2 bases from J, leaving 17 bases between. The length of the CDR3 is 17 residues. Here the CDR3 reads CASSQVFPGPPYNEQFF. CDR3 nucleotides: TGCGCCAGCAGCCAGGTCTTTCCAGGGCCCCCCTACAATGAGCAGTTCTTC.

The chain uses TRBV5-1 and TRBJ2-7; 9 nucleotides align to TRBD1. Germline V gene sequence: CDR1 SGHRS, CDR2 YFSETQ. The trim removed 2 bases at V and 4 bases at J, leaving 7 bases unmatched. There are 15 residues in the CDR3. The CDR3 bases are TGCGCCAGCAGCTTTTCGGGACAGGGTCAATACGAGCAGTACTTC. It yields the protein CASSFSGQGQYEQYF.